This TCR beta chain was found in a study of beta chain features in type 1 diabetes. The study, taken as a whole, reports: Cells expressing TCR highly could be over-represented by cDNA sequencing.

V was clipped by 2 bases and J by 9 bases; unmatched bases: 5. The CDR3 is 13 residues long. The V gene's germline CDR1 is LNHNV and CDR2 YYDKDF (reference sequence). This clone was seen a handful of times. Its antigen is as yet unknown. All of the sorted populations showed purity greater than 95%. The isolated RNA, all of it, was reverse transcribed, so expressed TCRB transcripts were what got sequenced. Method: immunoSEQ multiplex PCR; TCRdb's copy keeps in-frame clones and lacks some. The data hold fewer than 350,000 clones, with around 20% observed a single time. The clonotype originates from a woman aged 18-30 years in good health. Sequences were obtained from naive CD4+ T cells from blood. The V call is TRBV15, the J call TRBJ2-3, with TRBD1 identical over 7 bases. The CDR3, as DNA: TGTGCCACCAGCAGAAGGGACAGCCGCACGCAGTATTTT. It is translated as CATSRRDSRTQYF.